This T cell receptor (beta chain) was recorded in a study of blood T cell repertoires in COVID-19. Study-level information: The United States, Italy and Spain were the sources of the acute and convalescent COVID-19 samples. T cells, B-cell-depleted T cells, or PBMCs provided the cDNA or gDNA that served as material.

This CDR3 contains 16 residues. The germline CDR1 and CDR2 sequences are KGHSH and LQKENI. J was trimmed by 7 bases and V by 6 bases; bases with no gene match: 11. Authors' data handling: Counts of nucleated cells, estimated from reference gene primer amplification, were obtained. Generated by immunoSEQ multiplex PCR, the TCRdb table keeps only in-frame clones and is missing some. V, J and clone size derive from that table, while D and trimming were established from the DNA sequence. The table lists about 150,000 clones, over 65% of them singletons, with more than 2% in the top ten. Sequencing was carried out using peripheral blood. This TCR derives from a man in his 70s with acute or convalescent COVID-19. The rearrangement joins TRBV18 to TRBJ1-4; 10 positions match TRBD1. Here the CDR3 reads CASSRETGQGLEKLFF. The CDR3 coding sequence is TGTGCCAGCTCGCGGGAGACGGGACAGGGGCTTGAAAAACTGTTTTTT.